This entry lists 13 T cell receptor beta chains sequenced from one sample in a study of T cells in Graves' hyperthyroidism and ophthalmopathy. The source material, RNA transcripts, was used to amplify TCR beta CDR3 regions. First-round RT-PCR targeting the TCR CDR3 was performed with the HTBI primer set. Each CDR3 protein gets one entry after TCRdb re-called the multiplex PCR reads with MiXCR. This sample yields around 560,000 distinct CDR3 sequences, of which 16% are seen a single time; approximately 20% belongs to the top ten. The specimen was blood. These receptors were obtained from a young woman with Graves' hyperthyroidism.

This clonotype has a count of ten or more. The rearrangement links TRBV7-9 to TRBJ1-1; D gene uncertain. V dropped 0 bases and J dropped 0 bases, with 5 bases sitting between them. Looked up from germline, CDR1 is SEHNR and CDR2 is FQNEAQ (reference sequence). The CDR3 consists of 14 residues. The CDR3 loop reads CASSLASVNTEAFF. The CDR3 DNA reads TGTGCCAGCAGCTTAGCGTCGGTGAACACTGAAGCTTTCTTT.

This clonotype was seen more than once but under ten times. This rearrangement joins TRBV6-2 or TRBV6-3 to TRBJ1-1; D gene unclear. Between the trimmed V and J ends, which lost 5 bases and 3 bases, there was a span of 10 bases. The CDR3 is 13 amino acids. The germline V gene encodes CDR1 MNHEY and CDR2 SVGEGT. CDR3 loop: CASSHIRDTEAFF. CDR3 nucleotide sequence: TGTGCCAGCAGTCATATACGGGACACTGAAGCTTTCTTT.

This clonotype was counted many times. This rearrangement joins TRBV2 to TRBJ2-7; tentative D call: TRBD1 (6 bases). The CDR3 contains 14 residues. Germline CDR1 and CDR2: SNHLY and FYNNEI. Trimming removed 4 bases from V and 6 bases from J, with 16 bases in between. The CDR3 region has the DNA TGTGCCAGCAGTGTATCAGGGGTCGGTACCGAGCAGTACTTC. This gives the protein CASSVSGVGTEQYF.

This clonotype appeared many times. The rearrangement joins TRBV20-1 to TRBJ1-6; TRBD1 matches 7 bases. Germline CDR1 DFQATT, CDR2 SNEGSKA (reference sequence). The CDR3 is 14 amino acids. Losses at the gene ends were 0 bases for V and 5 bases for J; bases not matched to a gene: 1. The DNA of the CDR3 is TGCAGTGCTAGAGAGGGACAGAATAATTCACCCCTCCACTTT. Amino acid sequence: CSAREGQNNSPLHF.

This clonotype was counted only a few times. The CDR3 spells CATSGQGGRQPQHF. The CDR3 nucleotides read TGTGCCACCTCCGGACAGGGAGGGCGTCAGCCCCAGCATTTT. This chain uses TRBV15 with TRBJ1-5; 8 bases are shared with TRBD1. CDR3 length equals 14 residues. The junction had 9 bases not matched to a gene; V was cut back by 8 bases and J by 6 bases. Germline V gene lookup returns CDR1 LNHNV and CDR2 YYDKDF (reference sequence).

V is TRBV20-1 and J is TRBJ1-6; 7 bases align to TRBD1. The CDR3 sequence is 14 residues long. Per the germline V gene, CDR1 is DFQATT and CDR2 is SNEGSKA (reference sequence). The J segment lost 6 bases and the V segment lost 2 bases, leaving 4 bases of the junction unmatched. The CDR3 DNA reads as TGCAGTGCTAGAAAGGGGGCGCCTAATTCACCCCTCCACTTT. Residues: CSARKGAPNSPLHF.

The genes are TRBV7-9 and TRBJ1-2, with TRBD1 matching over 7 bases. This CDR3 contains 17 residues. Germline assignment: CDR1 SEHNR and CDR2 FQNEAQ (reference sequence). Unmatched junction bases numbered 17, after V lost 6 bases and J lost 4 bases. The CDR3 bases are TGTGCCAGCAGTTCGAGCTTTCTCAGGGGGGAGAGCTATGGCTACACCTTC. It yields the protein CASSSSFLRGESYGYTF.

At least ten counts were recorded for this clonotype. The chain has TRBV10-3 and TRBJ1-1; unclear D gene. Germline lookup yields CDR1 ENHRY and CDR2 SYGVKD. This CDR3 spans 17 amino acids. Trimming shortened V by 3 bases and J by 0 bases, and 17 bases separated the two germline ends. CDR3 bases: TGTGCCATCAGTGATTGGGGAGGCAGCTCCATGAACACTGAAGCTTTCTTT. It is translated as CAISDWGGSSMNTEAFF.

In its sample, this clonotype was seen a few times. The V and J genes are TRBV4-1 and TRBJ2-7, with unresolved D. This CDR3 is 13 amino acids long. The germline V and J ends were trimmed by 0 bases and 4 bases, with 7 bases remaining between them. The germline V gene has CDR1 MGHRA and CDR2 YSYEKL. This CDR3 is CASSQDFGYEQYF. The CDR3 DNA follows: TGCGCCAGCAGCCAAGATTTCGGATACGAGCAGTACTTC.

V and J are TRBV14 and TRBJ2-1; 9 nucleotides agree with TRBD2. The germline V gene has CDR1 SGHDN and CDR2 FVKESK. The CDR3 extends over 16 amino acids. The V gene end was trimmed by 1 base and the J gene end by 10 bases; junction bases not matched to a gene: 11. The CDR3 region has the DNA TGTGCCAGCAGCCAAGGATTCCTAGCGGGAAACTACGAGCAGTTCTTC. As protein: CASSQGFLAGNYEQFF.

At least ten counts were recorded for this clonotype. The genes are TRBV5-1 and TRBJ1-1; possibly TRBD1 for D (6 bases). CDR1 SGHRS and CDR2 YFSETQ come from the germline V gene. This CDR3 comprises 12 residues. The V end lost 1 base, the J end lost 7 bases, and 8 bases lay between the germline ends. The CDR3 loop is CASSLLDSEAFF. CDR3 in DNA: TGCGCCAGCAGCTTGTTGGACAGTGAAGCTTTCTTT.

This clonotype was detected ten times or more. V and J are TRBV7-9 and TRBJ2-1; D may correspond to TRBD1 or TRBD2 (6 bases each). Per the germline V gene, CDR1 is SEHNR and CDR2 is FQNEAQ (reference sequence). Trimming stripped 1 base from V and 10 bases from J, with 20 bases between. This CDR3 comprises 16 residues. In DNA, the CDR3 is TGTGCCAGCAGCTTAGAGGGGGGAGGCTATTATGTCGAGCAGTTCTTC. Amino acid sequence: CASSLEGGGYYVEQFF.

This clonotype came up a few times. This chain joins TRBV6-1 and TRBJ2-1, with 11 bases fitting TRBD2. The J segment lost 4 bases and the V segment lost 5 bases, leaving 4 bases of the junction unmatched. CDR1 and CDR2 from the germline V gene are MNHNS and SASEGT. The CDR3 runs to 15 residues. In DNA, the CDR3 is TGTGCCAGCAGTATGACTAGCGGGATGTACAATGAGCAGTTCTTC. Residues: CASSMTSGMYNEQFF.